This T cell receptor beta chain was found in a study of shared clonotypes between healthy human individuals. A word on this clone: Its antigen is unidentified.

V dropped 1 base and J dropped 3 bases, with 12 bases sitting between them. Germline V gene sequence: CDR1 SGHDT, CDR2 YYEEEE. The CDR3 is 15 residues long. Study results and caveats: Compared with memory subsets, naive subsets generally had larger estimated richness. Generation of non-shared clonotypes was less probable than generation of clonotypes shared by all four donors. Clonotypes that were shared across four donors made up roughly 5.2% of naive CD4 clonotypes.

Approximately 30,000 T cell genomes (roughly 220 ng DNA) went into each sorted-subset replicate. Repertoires were generated with immunoSEQ multiplex PCR, while TCRdb's copy carries only in-frame clones and drops some. This table has millions of clones, roughly 92% appearing once. Sequencing used naive CD4+ T cells sorted from blood. Subset denoted: CD45RA+ positively selected. This sequence joins TRBV5-6 and TRBJ2-3; D is possibly TRBD1 (6 bases). The origin of this receptor is a man aged 18 to 35 in good health. For the CDR3, the DNA is TGTGCCAGCAGCTTGACAGGGCGCCTAACAGATACGCAGTATTTT. Encoded protein: CASSLTGRLTDTQYF. Variable domain in full (rest from reference TRBV5-6 and TRBJ2-3): DAGVTQSPTHLIKTRGQQVTLRCSPKSGHDTVSWYQQALGQGPQFIFQYYEEEERQRGNFPDRFSGHQFPNYSSELNVNALLLGDSALYLCASSLTGRLTDTQYFGPGTRLTVL.